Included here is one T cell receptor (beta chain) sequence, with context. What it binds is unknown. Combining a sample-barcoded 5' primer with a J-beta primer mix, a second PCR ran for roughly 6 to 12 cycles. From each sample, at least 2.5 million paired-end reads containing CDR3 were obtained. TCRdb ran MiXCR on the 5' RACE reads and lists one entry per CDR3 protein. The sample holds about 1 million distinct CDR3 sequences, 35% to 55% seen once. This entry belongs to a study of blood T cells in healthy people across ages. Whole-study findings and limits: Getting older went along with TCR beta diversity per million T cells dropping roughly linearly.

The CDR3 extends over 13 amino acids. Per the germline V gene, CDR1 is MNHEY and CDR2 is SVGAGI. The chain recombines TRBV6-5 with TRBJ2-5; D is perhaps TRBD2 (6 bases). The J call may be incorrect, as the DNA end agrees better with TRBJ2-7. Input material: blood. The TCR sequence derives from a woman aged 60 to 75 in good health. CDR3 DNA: TGTGCCAGCAGTGCGGGGAGCTTGCACGAGCAGTACTTC. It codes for CASSAGSLHEQYF.